Shown below are 32 T cell receptor beta chains from a single sample sequenced in a study of CD8+ T cells in alopecia areata (dated by TCRdb to 2016 to 2019). Libraries were constructed by the immunoSEQ multiplex PCR assay. RNA was extracted from all samples and reverse transcribed into cDNA as template for TCR sequencing. The table was pulled from immuneACCESS by TCRdb, which kept in-frame rearrangements only. Such tables lose some clones; where checked, under half of the loss comes from unresolved V genes, and the rest has no known cause. The sample data list more than 150,000 clones, and about 60% of these were observed just once. The ten largest clones capture 10% to 15% of the sample. The intended sense of this specimen's time point label: 20 to 30 weeks on oral tofacitinib. The sample's treatment or condition label, in plain terms: oral pan-JAK inhibitor, 5-10 mg twice daily. This material consisted of CD8+ T cells sorted from blood, taken at week 24, from a patient treated with tofacitinib. Source of these receptors: a human donor with alopecia areata.

This clone has a handful of counts. This chain connects TRBV7-9 to TRBJ1-1, with D possibly matching TRBD1 (6 bases). V gave up 11 bases and J gave up 5 bases, with 15 bases separating them. CDR3 length: 12 amino acids. Germline assignment: CDR1 SEHNR and CDR2 FQNEAQ (reference sequence). CDR3 bases: TGTGCCTGGGGGCAGGCGGAGACTGAAGCTTTCTTT. Its translation is CAWGQAETEAFF.

The V call is TRBV23-1, the J call TRBJ2-7, with 7 bases that match TRBD1. TRBV23-1 has ORF status, its function being uncertain. This CDR3 region has 16 residues. With 4 bases clipped from V and 4 bases from J, the junction kept 13 bases outside the gene matches. CDR3 loop: CASSLTSRQGPYEQYF. CDR3 coding DNA: TGCGCCAGCAGTCTCACGTCGAGACAGGGTCCGTACGAGCAGTACTTC.

The chain links TRBV29-1 to TRBJ2-3; weak D call: TRBD1 (7 bases). The CDR3 has 11 residues. Germline CDR1 and CDR2: SQVTM and ANQGSEA. V lost 6 bases and J lost 8, with 12 bases in between. This CDR3 reads CSVYQGGTQYF. CDR3 in DNA: TGCAGCGTCTACCAGGGGGGTACGCAGTATTTT.

The chain combines TRBV4-1 with TRBJ1-4; 10 bases are shared with TRBD1. The CDR3 has 14 amino acids. V lost 1 base, J lost 13 bases, and 6 bases stayed unmatched. From germline, CDR1 is MGHRA and CDR2 YSYEKL. CDR3 bases: TGCGCCAGCAGCCAAGGACAGGGGGCGAGGTTACTGTTTTTT. Translation: CASSQGQGARLLFF.

The V call is TRBV11-3, the J call TRBJ2-3; D remains ambiguous. The CDR3 length is 12 residues. V lost 6 bases and J lost 8, with 12 bases in between. Germline CDR1 SGHNT, CDR2 YENEEA. CDR3 bases: TGTGCCAGCAGTTCCCCTGGGGTTACGCAGTATTTT. Translation gives CASSSPGVTQYF.

This clone was seen a handful of times. The genes are TRBV6-5 and TRBJ2-1, with a weak D call TRBD1 (6 bases). The germline V gene encodes CDR1 MNHEY and CDR2 SVGAGI. The V gene lost 2 bases and the J gene lost 0 bases, with 11 bases spanning the gap. CDR3 size: 16 residues. DNA for the CDR3: TGTGCCAGCAGTTACGGGAGCAGGGGCTCCTACAATGAGCAGTTCTTC. Protein: CASSYGSRGSYNEQFF.

This clone was counted a few times. The sample has other DNA sequences that encode this CDR3 too. The chain couples TRBV30 to TRBJ2-7, with no clear D. The CDR3 loop spans 11 amino acids. Germline V CDR1 and CDR2: GTSNPN, SVGIG (reference sequence). V was clipped by 0 bases and J by 5 bases, with 5 bases between them. The CDR3 region has the DNA TGTGCCTGGAGTGTCGGTAACGAGCAGTACTTC. Protein sequence: CAWSVGNEQYF.

V gene TRBV6-5 combines with J gene TRBJ2-2; maybe TRBD2 (6 bases). The CDR3 runs 12 residues. V lost 6 bases and J lost 7, with 9 bases in between. Germline CDR1 and CDR2: MNHEY and SVGAGI. The CDR3, as DNA: TGTGCCAGCAGCCGCGGGGTCGGGGAGCTGTTTTTT. Translating gives CASSRGVGELFF.

This chain links TRBV15 with TRBJ1-2; D gene uncertain. The CDR3 spans 12 residues. The germline CDR1 and CDR2 sequences are LNHNV and YYDKDF (reference sequence). Trimming took 2 bases from V and 8 from J, leaving 9 bases between them. The CDR3, as DNA: TGTGCCACCAGCAGACCTTCCGAGGGCTACACCTTC. Translating gives CATSRPSEGYTF.

This rearrangement joins TRBV19 to TRBJ2-1; 8 bases map to TRBD1. The CDR3 totals 15 residues. With V trimmed by 7 bases and J by 4 bases, 9 bases remained unmatched. Looked up from germline, CDR1 is LNHDA and CDR2 is SQIVND (reference sequence). The CDR3 sequence: CASTSPRTGYNEQFF. In nucleotides, the CDR3 is TGTGCCAGTACATCCCCCAGGACAGGGTACAATGAGCAGTTCTTC.

The rearrangement joins TRBV5-6 to TRBJ2-3, with D perhaps matching TRBD2 (6 bases). CDR3 length: 14 amino acids. CDR1 is SGHDT and CDR2 is YYEEEE in the germline V gene. V lost 2 bases, J lost 5 bases, and 12 bases lay in between. The DNA of the CDR3 is TGTGCCAGCAGCTTTGGGGGGAGCTTAGATACGCAGTATTTT. This encodes CASSFGGSLDTQYF.

V is TRBV5-6 and J is TRBJ2-1; possibly TRBD2 for D (5 bases). V was pared by 1 base and J by 3 bases, with 17 bases between. The V gene's germline CDR1 is SGHDT and CDR2 YYEEEE. The length of the CDR3 is 17 residues. DNA of the CDR3: TGTGCCAGCAGCTTGATTGTCGGGGAAGTGAACTACAATGAGCAGTTCTTC. Its translation is CASSLIVGEVNYNEQFF. Filled out from reference TRBV5-6 and TRBJ2-1, the complete variable domain reads DAGVTQSPTHLIKTRGQQVTLRCSPKSGHDTVSWYQQALGQGPQFIFQYYEEEERQRGNFPDRFSGHQFPNYSSELNVNALLLGDSALYLCASSLIVGEVNYNEQFFGPGTRLTVL.

The J gene is TRBJ2-5, the V gene TRBV5-6; no firm D call. CDR1 and CDR2 (germline): SGHDT, YYEEEE. The CDR3 sequence is 12 residues long. The V end lost 4 bases, the J end lost 4 bases, and 8 bases lay between the germline ends. The CDR3: CASSPGSETQYF. The CDR3 DNA follows: TGTGCCAGCAGCCCCGGGTCAGAGACCCAGTACTTC.

This chain joins TRBV2 and TRBJ2-2; TRBD1 or TRBD2 may be the D gene (5 bases each). Germline values: CDR1 SNHLY, CDR2 FYNNEI. V lost 0 bases, J lost 5 bases, and 19 bases lay in between. The CDR3 sequence is 18 residues long. The CDR3: CASSEALPGQGRTGELFF. The DNA of the CDR3 is TGTGCCAGCAGTGAAGCGCTTCCGGGGCAGGGTAGGACCGGGGAGCTGTTTTTT.

This clone was picked up a small number of times. The gene calls are TRBV5-6 and TRBJ1-2; tentatively, D is TRBD1 (6 bases). The V gene's germline CDR1 is SGHDT and CDR2 YYEEEE. CDR3 length: 14 amino acids. The V gene lost 5 bases and the J gene lost 3 bases, with 14 bases spanning the gap. Here the CDR3 reads CASSYGQSDYGYTF. In DNA form, the CDR3 reads TGTGCCAGCAGTTACGGACAGTCGGACTATGGCTACACCTTC.

This sequence joins TRBV10-3 and TRBJ2-3; the D gene could be TRBD1 or TRBD2 (5 bases each). CDR1 and CDR2 from the germline V gene are ENHRY and SYGVKD. Trimming left V 8 bases short and J 0 bases short, with 6 bases between. The CDR3 sequence is 12 residues long. DNA for the CDR3: TGTGCCATCTGGGACAGCACAGATACGCAGTATTTT. Its protein product is CAIWDSTDTQYF.

This clone was found a few times. The V gene is TRBV10-2, the J gene TRBJ2-1, with D perhaps matching TRBD2 (5 bases). V was pared by 3 bases and J by 4 bases, with 10 bases between. The CDR3 spans 14 residues. Germline CDR1 WSHSY, CDR2 SAAADI. CDR3 loop: CASSERGAYNEQFF. The CDR3 bases are TGCGCCAGCAGTGAACGGGGAGCGTACAATGAGCAGTTCTTC.

The chain carries TRBV4-2 and TRBJ2-3, with D possibly being TRBD2 (6 bases). The CDR3 is made up of 14 amino acids. The germline V gene encodes CDR1 LGHNA and CDR2 YNFKEQ. The V and J ends lost 3 bases and 3 bases respectively, with 10 bases between them. This chain's CDR3 is CASSQPDYTDTQYF. The DNA for the CDR3 is TGTGCCAGCAGCCAGCCGGACTATACAGATACGCAGTATTTT.

The chain joins TRBV6-6 to TRBJ2-4, with D tentatively TRBD1 (6 bases). Trimming stripped 7 bases from V and 7 bases from J, with 11 bases between. Per germline, CDR1 MNHNY and CDR2 SVGAGI (reference sequence). The CDR3 runs 12 residues. CDR3 nucleotides: TGTGCCAGCACCGTAGGACAGAACATTCAGTACTTC. It translates to CASTVGQNIQYF.

About this clone: In the same sample, other DNA sequences code for this CDR3. The chain uses TRBV7-8 and TRBJ2-3; TRBD2 is a possible D gene (5 bases). Germline CDR1 and CDR2: SGHVS and FQNEAQ. This CDR3 is 12 amino acids long. V was trimmed by 6 bases and J by 4 bases, leaving 8 bases between them. The CDR3 loop reads CASSLRADTQYF. CDR3 DNA: TGTGCCAGCAGTCTGAGGGCAGATACGCAGTATTTT. The whole variable domain, remainder taken from reference TRBV7-8 and TRBJ2-3, is GAGVSQSPRYKVAKRGQDVALRCDPISGHVSLFWYQQALGQGPEFLTYFQNEAQLDKSGLPSDRFFAERPEGSVSTLKIQRTQQEDSAVYLCASSLRADTQYFGPGTRLTVL.

Only a few counts were recorded for this clone. This chain connects TRBV30 to TRBJ1-1, with no clear D. Germline V gene sequence: CDR1 GTSNPN, CDR2 SVGIG (reference sequence). The length of the CDR3 is 13 residues. V lost 3 bases to trimming and J lost 1 base, with 9 bases between them. CDR3 bases: TGTGCCTGGAGGGACGGTGGGAACACTGAAGCTTTCTTT. It codes for CAWRDGGNTEAFF.

This clone was seen only a few times. The rearrangement links TRBV4-1 to TRBJ2-1; D remains unclear. Germline V gene sequence: CDR1 MGHRA, CDR2 YSYEKL. V was shortened by 4 bases and J by 8 bases, with 12 bases between the two germline ends. The length of the CDR3 is 13 residues. The CDR3 DNA sequence: TGCGCCAGCAGCCTAGGATCGGGCGATGAGCAGTTCTTC. Protein: CASSLGSGDEQFF.

Note on this clone: The junction differs from germline at one of its ends, possibly a read error. The J gene is TRBJ2-5, the V gene TRBV2, with D tentatively TRBD2 (6 bases). CDR1 is SNHLY and CDR2 is FYNNEI in the germline V gene. The CDR3 loop spans 15 amino acids. CDR3 nucleotides: TGTGCCAGCAGTGAAACGGGCGGGGCGGAAGAGGCCCAGTACTTC. It specifies CASSETGGAEEAQYF.

The chain carries TRBV5-6 and TRBJ1-1; 7 positions agree with TRBD1. V was clipped by 3 bases and J by 5 bases; unmatched bases: 10. The CDR3 totals 15 residues. Looked up from germline, CDR1 is SGHDT and CDR2 is YYEEEE. CDR3 DNA: TGTGCCAGCAGCTCAGGTTCTCCAGGGGGGACTGAAGCTTTCTTT. As protein: CASSSGSPGGTEAFF. The full variable domain, its missing parts supplied by reference TRBV5-6 and TRBJ1-1, is DAGVTQSPTHLIKTRGQQVTLRCSPKSGHDTVSWYQQALGQGPQFIFQYYEEEERQRGNFPDRFSGHQFPNYSSELNVNALLLGDSALYLCASSSGSPGGTEAFFGQGTRLTVV.

This chain uses TRBV29-1 with TRBJ2-7; maybe TRBD1 (6 bases). CDR3 size: 17 residues. From germline, CDR1 is SQVTM and CDR2 ANQGSEA. The V end was cut by 7 bases, the J end by 0 bases, with 25 bases between. The CDR3 loop reads CSALLRRDTDTSYEQYF. The CDR3 nucleotides read TGCAGCGCTTTACTACGCCGGGACACCGACACCTCCTACGAGCAGTACTTC.

V gene TRBV5-6 combines with J gene TRBJ1-2; the D gene is possibly TRBD1 (6 bases). The germline V gene encodes CDR1 SGHDT and CDR2 YYEEEE. The CDR3 contains 14 residues. Trimming removed 2 bases from V and 11 bases from J, with 19 bases in between. The CDR3 spells CASSLGTGHHQYTF. In DNA, the CDR3 is TGTGCCAGCAGCTTAGGAACAGGGCATCATCAATACACCTTC.

The V gene is TRBV4-2, the J gene TRBJ2-7, with TRBD2 matching over 7 bases. Germline V gene sequence: CDR1 LGHNA, CDR2 YNFKEQ. The CDR3 is made up of 14 amino acids. Germline trimming cut 4 bases from V and 2 bases from J; bases unmatched to any gene: 5. CDR3 DNA sequence: TGTGCCAGCAGCCTCCGGACTAGTCCCTACGAGCAGTACTTC. Translated, it gives CASSLRTSPYEQYF.

This clone was seen a handful of times. The rearrangement joins TRBV30 to TRBJ2-2, with TRBD2 matching 10 bases. Germline values: CDR1 GTSNPN, CDR2 SVGIG (reference sequence). V lost 5 bases and J lost 2; bases outside the gene matches: 32. The CDR3 is 24 amino acids. CDR3 sequence: CAWGRAPGSQAAGGRLSNTGELFF. The CDR3 region has the DNA TGTGCCTGGGGCAGGGCCCCGGGCTCCCAGGCAGCGGGGGGGCGGTTGTCAAACACCGGGGAGCTGTTTTTT.

The gene calls are TRBV30 and TRBJ1-6, with TRBD1 matching over 7 bases. V lost 5 bases and J lost 0; bases outside the gene matches: 4. From germline, CDR1 is GTSNPN and CDR2 SVGIG (reference sequence). CDR3 length: 15 residues. CDR3 in amino acids: CAWSTGSSYNSPLHF. For the CDR3, the DNA is TGTGCCTGGTCGACAGGGAGCTCCTATAATTCACCCCTCCACTTT.

The chain combines TRBV6-6 with TRBJ2-7; 7 bases align to TRBD2. The V gene's germline CDR1 is MNHNY and CDR2 SVGAGI (reference sequence). CDR3 length: 14 residues. The V and J ends lost 5 bases and 2 bases, in that order; junction bases with no gene match: 6. Here the CDR3 reads CASSNFLAAYEQYF. For the CDR3, the DNA is TGTGCCAGCAGTAACTTCCTAGCGGCCTACGAGCAGTACTTC.

The chain recombines TRBV4-2 with TRBJ1-6; maybe TRBD1 (6 bases). This CDR3 has 11 residues. CDR1 is LGHNA, CDR2 YNFKEQ, per germline. Deletions cut 5 bases from V and 15 bases from J, with 11 bases between. CDR3 DNA: TGTGCCAGCAGCGAGGACAGCCGCCTCCACTTT. Translating it yields CASSEDSRLHF.

The genes are TRBV29-1 and TRBJ1-1, with D hard to call. Germline V CDR1 and CDR2: SQVTM, ANQGSEA. Deletions cut 7 bases from V and 4 bases from J, with 13 bases between. This CDR3 spans 12 amino acids. Here the CDR3 reads CSDQETRTEAFF. The CDR3, as DNA: TGCAGCGACCAAGAAACTCGCACTGAAGCTTTCTTT.